This entry features one T cell receptor (beta chain) sequence. The antigen is undetermined. These data originate in a study of blood T cells in healthy people across ages. General study points: Diversity of TCR beta correlated strongly with naive T cell percentage.

The germline V gene has CDR1 SGHTA and CDR2 FQGNSA. The CDR3 is made up of 17 amino acids. It was with a sample-barcoded 5' primer and a J-beta primer mix that a second PCR of roughly 7 to 11 cycles was run. TCRdb re-called the 5' RACE reads with MiXCR, one entry per CDR3 protein. The table shows 1.6 million or so distinct CDR3 sequences, with about 31% occurring only once. Material for sequencing was blood. The V and J genes are TRBV7-2 and TRBJ2-4, with D perhaps being TRBD1 or TRBD2 (6 bases each). The J call could be wrong; TRBJ2-7 is a better fit for the DNA end. This TCR came from a woman in her 30s in good health. CDR3 nucleotide sequence: TGTGCCAGCAGCCCAGAAGGGGGGCAGGGACCAACCTACGAGCAGTACTTC. As protein: CASSPEGGQGPTYEQYF.